Presented here are 21 T cell receptor beta chains from one specimen sequenced in a study of blood T cell repertoires in COVID-19. Some clones are missing from TCRdb's copy, which holds only in-frame ones; the method was immunoSEQ multiplex PCR. This sample yields about 130,000 clones, of which roughly 83% are seen a single time; 30% to 45% belongs to the top ten. The sequenced sample consisted of peripheral blood. These receptors were taken from a man aged 35-49 years with active or convalescent COVID-19.

This clone was seen only a few times. The rearrangement joins TRBV13 to TRBJ2-7, with D possibly matching TRBD2 (5 bases). The CDR3 is 18 residues long. Trimming took off 2 bases at V and 3 bases at J, with 23 bases between the two ends. Germline values: CDR1 PRHDT, CDR2 FYEKMQ (reference sequence). CDR3 in DNA: TGTGCCAGCAGCTTAACGGGATTCGGTGAGACTAAAAGCTACGAGCAGTACTTC. Its protein is CASSLTGFGETKSYEQYF.

The chain recombines TRBV10-3 with TRBJ2-5; 8 nucleotides match TRBD2. CDR3 length equals 15 residues. The germline gives CDR1 ENHRY, CDR2 SYGVKD. Losses at the gene ends were 10 bases for V and 0 bases for J; bases not matched to a gene: 10. CDR3 region: CATGEGGGNQETQYF. The CDR3, as DNA: TGTGCCACCGGTGAAGGCGGGGGGAACCAAGAGACCCAGTACTTC.

The chain carries TRBV5-1 and TRBJ2-7; TRBD1 might be the D (7 bases). The germline CDR1 and CDR2 sequences are SGHRS and YFSETQ. V lost 4 bases, J lost 2 bases, and 10 bases lay in between. The CDR3 runs to 13 residues. The DNA of the CDR3 is TGCGCCAGCAGCGCGGGACAGACCTACGAGCAGTACTTC. This sequence encodes CASSAGQTYEQYF.

This chain uses TRBV28 with TRBJ1-5; 7 nucleotides agree with TRBD1. The CDR3 runs 15 residues. With 3 bases clipped from V and 6 bases from J, the junction kept 8 bases outside the gene matches. Looked up from germline, CDR1 is MDHEN and CDR2 is SYDVKM. CDR3 sequence (DNA): TGTGCCAGCAGTTTGGTGACAGGGCTAGGTCAGCCCCAGCATTTT. This translates into CASSLVTGLGQPQHF.

This clone was counted only a few times. The genes are TRBV7-9 and TRBJ1-4, with 12 positions matching TRBD1. The CDR3 extends over 18 amino acids. The junction had 10 bases not matched to a gene; V was cut back by 3 bases and J by 5 bases. The V gene's germline CDR1 is SEHNR and CDR2 FQNEAQ (reference sequence). The chain's CDR3 is CASSFSGTGGFINEKLFF. CDR3 in DNA: TGTGCCAGCAGCTTTTCCGGGACAGGGGGCTTTATAAATGAAAAACTGTTTTTT.

This chain links TRBV30 with TRBJ1-2; TRBD1 matches 9 bases. This CDR3 contains 14 residues. Per germline, CDR1 GTSNPN and CDR2 SVGIG (reference sequence). V shed 0 bases and J 8 bases; nucleotides not matched to a gene: 7. CDR3 sequence (DNA): TGTGCCTGGAGTGTACGGGACAGGGTAAAGGGCTACACCTTC. Amino acid sequence: CAWSVRDRVKGYTF.

This clone was counted only a few times. The rearrangement joins TRBV12-3 or TRBV12-4 to TRBJ1-1, with 8 nucleotides matching TRBD1. V lost 5 bases to trimming and J lost 3 bases; unmatched junction nucleotides: 2. This CDR3 has 13 residues. CDR3 residues: CASSQGAHTEAFF. The DNA of the CDR3 is TGTGCCAGCAGTCAGGGGGCGCACACTGAAGCTTTCTTT.

The J gene is TRBJ2-1, the V gene TRBV15; the match to TRBD1 covers 9 bases. Unmatched junction bases numbered 9, after V lost 5 bases and J lost 4 bases. CDR1 is LNHNV and CDR2 is YYDKDF in the germline V gene (reference sequence). This CDR3 is built from 16 residues. CDR3 sequence (DNA): TGTGCCACCAGCGGACGGGGACAGGGCGTTTACAATGAGCAGTTCTTC. It translates to CATSGRGQGVYNEQFF.

This clone was seen more than once but under ten times. V gene TRBV9 combines with J gene TRBJ1-3; no firm D call. CDR3 length equals 15 residues. V was clipped by 0 bases and J by 4 bases, with 11 bases between them. Germline loops: CDR1 SGDLS, CDR2 YYNGEE. This chain's CDR3 is CASSVDENLGNTIYF. The CDR3, as DNA: TGTGCCAGCAGCGTAGACGAGAATTTAGGAAACACCATATATTTT.

The V and J genes are TRBV30 and TRBJ1-1, with D possibly TRBD1 on 5 matching bases. With 1 base removed from V and 4 bases from J, the gap between germline ends came to 10 bases. Germline loops: CDR1 GTSNPN, CDR2 SVGIG (reference sequence). The CDR3 runs to 13 residues. CDR3 bases: TGTGCCTGGAGTGATCAAGGGGTCACTGAAGCTTTCTTT. Translation: CAWSDQGVTEAFF. Filled out from reference TRBV30 and TRBJ1-1, the complete variable domain reads SQTIHQWPATLVQPVGSPLSLECTVEGTSNPNLYWYRQAAGRGLQLLFYSVGIGQISSEVPQNLSASRPQDRQFILSSKKLLLSDSGFYLCAWSDQGVTEAFFGQGTRLTVV.

This clone was seen a handful of times. The CDR3 DNA is TGTGCCAGTAGCAGCGGCAATAGCAATCAGCCCCAGCATTTT. This codes for CASSSGNSNQPQHF. The rearrangement links TRBV19 to TRBJ1-5; no firm D call. The length of the CDR3 is 14 residues. V was pared by 6 bases and J by 0 bases, with 9 bases between. Looked up from germline, CDR1 is LNHDA and CDR2 is SQIVND (reference sequence).

V and J are TRBV28 and TRBJ1-2; D ambiguous. This CDR3 has 12 amino acids. Germline-derived CDR1 and CDR2 are MDHEN and SYDVKM. With 1 base removed from V and 2 bases from J, the gap between germline ends came to 2 bases. In DNA form, the CDR3 reads TGTGCCAGCAGTTTATCGAACTATGGCTACACCTTC. Translating gives CASSLSNYGYTF.

The chain employs TRBV4-2 and TRBJ2-3; 12 bases fit TRBD2. The CDR3 consists of 16 residues. V lost 5 bases and J lost 2; bases outside the gene matches: 5. Germline V gene data show CDR1 as LGHNA and CDR2 as YNFKEQ. Here the CDR3 DNA reads TGTGCCAGCAGCGTCGGGACTAGCGGGTTCACAGATACGCAGTATTTT. It is translated as CASSVGTSGFTDTQYF.

This sequence joins TRBV4-1 and TRBJ1-2, with a tentative D call TRBD1 (6 bases). Trimming removed 3 bases from V and 5 bases from J, with 22 bases in between. CDR3 length: 17 residues. The V gene's germline CDR1 is MGHRA and CDR2 YSYEKL. This CDR3 reads CASSQRLGAPNPYGYTF. In DNA form, the CDR3 reads TGCGCCAGCAGCCAGAGATTGGGGGCACCCAATCCTTATGGCTACACCTTC.

The rearrangement uses TRBV30 and TRBJ1-6; 9 nucleotides align to TRBD1. Germline loops: CDR1 GTSNPN, CDR2 SVGIG (reference sequence). The CDR3 length is 15 residues. Trimming cost V 0 bases and J 9 bases; bases outside gene matches: 6. As DNA, the CDR3 is TGTGCCTGGAGTGTTGTGGGACAGGGCAGTTCACCCCTCCACTTT. Its translation: CAWSVVGQGSSPLHF.

The chain is built from TRBV3-1 (or the pseudogene TRBV3-2) and TRBJ1-1; no reliable D call. The V end lost 0 bases, the J end lost 8 bases, and 13 bases lay between the germline ends. The germline gives CDR1 LGHDT, CDR2 YNNKEL (reference sequence). CDR3 size: 14 residues. The CDR3 DNA sequence: TGTGCCAGCAGCCAAGAAGAACGCGAGGCCGAAGCTTTCTTT. The encoded protein is CASSQEEREAEAFF.

This clone came up a few times. V gene TRBV27 combines with J gene TRBJ1-2; perhaps TRBD1 as D (6 bases). The CDR3 has 13 amino acids. Germline CDR1 is MNHEY and CDR2 is SMNVEV (reference sequence). Trimming took 6 bases from V and 6 from J, leaving 14 bases between them. CDR3 residues: CASSPNPGDGYTF. Written as DNA, the CDR3 is TGTGCCAGCAGCCCGAACCCAGGGGATGGCTACACCTTC.

This chain joins TRBV6-6 and TRBJ2-5; no clear D gene. The CDR3 runs 13 residues. Germline V gives CDR1 MNHNY, CDR2 SVGAGI (reference sequence). V was clipped by 7 bases and J by 4 bases, with 13 bases between them. CDR3 nucleotide sequence: TGTGCCAGCAAGCCTAACTTATCAGAGACCCAGTACTTC. Translated: CASKPNLSETQYF.

The CDR3 coding sequence is TGCGCCAGCAGCCAAGGAACGCTGGCTAGAAGGTACTTC. The encoded protein is CASSQGTLARRYF. J is TRBJ2-7 and V is TRBV4-1; D uncertain. This CDR3 is built from 13 residues. The V end was cut by 1 base, the J end by 12 bases, with 16 bases between. Germline-derived CDR1 and CDR2 are MGHRA and YSYEKL.

The CDR3 spells CATSDLMGSGAQETQYF. CDR3 DNA: TGTGCCACCAGTGATTTGATGGGTAGCGGGGCCCAAGAGACCCAGTACTTC. V is TRBV24-1 and J is TRBJ2-5; 8 nucleotides match TRBD2. Germline loops: CDR1 KGHDR, CDR2 SFDVKD. The ends lost 0 bases at V and 1 base at J; junction bases unmatched: 6. There are 17 residues in the CDR3.

This sequence joins TRBV18 and TRBJ2-1; D remains ambiguous. Deletions cut 2 bases from V and 0 bases from J, with 8 bases between. The germline CDR1 and CDR2 sequences are KGHSH and LQKENI. The CDR3 contains 15 residues. In nucleotides, the CDR3 is TGTGCCAGCTCACCAGAACTCGGCTCCTACAATGAGCAGTTCTTC. Protein product: CASSPELGSYNEQFF. The full variable domain, in which reference TRBV18 and TRBJ2-1 provide the parts outside the CDR3, is NAGVMQNPRHLVRRRGQEARLRCSPMKGHSHVYWYRQLPEEGLKFMVYLQKENIIDESGMPKERFSAEFPKEGPSILRIQQVVRGDSAAYFCASSPELGSYNEQFFGPGTRLTVL.